This T cell receptor beta chain was recovered during a study of cytomegalovirus exposure and HLA in healthy donors. The germline V gene has CDR1 MGHRA and CDR2 YSYEKL. Germline trimming cut 0 bases from V and 4 bases from J; bases unmatched to any gene: 5. The CDR3 has 16 amino acids. Primers for the PCR totalled 60 Vbeta and 13 Jbeta. Sequencing used immunoSEQ multiplex PCR; TCRdb keeps in-frame clones, though not all of them. The sample has over 95,000 clones, about 70% seen once; the top ten hold approximately 12%. The V gene is TRBV4-1, the J gene TRBJ1-2; 10 bases agree with TRBD1. The clonotype originates from a woman aged 35 to 49 in good health and CMV-seropositive. The source material was PBMCs. The CDR3 loop reads CASSQERQGAGYGYTF. Here the CDR3 DNA reads TGCGCCAGCAGCCAAGAAAGACAGGGGGCAGGCTATGGCTACACCTTC.